This T cell receptor (beta chain) was documented in a study of T-cell reconstitution after alpha-beta-depleted transplantation in children. TCRbeta library construction was performed incorporating unique molecular identifiers. TCRdb recomputed calls from the PCR reads with MiXCR, one row per CDR3 protein. The sample contains some 500,000 distinct CDR3 sequences, 18% of which appear only once. V dropped 0 bases and J dropped 6 bases, with 15 bases sitting between them. Germline values: CDR1 SGHRS, CDR2 YFSETQ. The length of the CDR3 is 15 residues. The table lists this clonotype with a few counts. The chain combines TRBV5-1 with TRBJ1-2, with D perhaps TRBD1 (5 bases). The clonotype comes from a human donor who donated a stem cell graft to a child with acute lymphoblastic leukemia. The input for sequencing was PBMCs from the stem cell graft donor, taken from the stem cell graft. The CDR3 reads CASSLGYGGENGYTF. CDR3 nucleotide sequence: TGCGCCAGCAGCTTGGGCTATGGAGGGGAGAATGGCTACACCTTC.